This T cell receptor (beta chain) is drawn from a study of blood T cell repertoires in COVID-19. The CDR3 totals 12 residues. V dropped 5 bases and J dropped 10 bases, with 12 bases sitting between them. This table comes from immunoSEQ multiplex PCR, and its TCRdb copy is limited to in-frame clones, with some not included. The sample yields a few hundred thousand clones, about 90% seen once. Those who participated ranged in age from roughly 18 to 90 years and resided in about 24 US areas. The chain has TRBV12-3 or TRBV12-4 and TRBJ2-1; D may be TRBD1 (6 bases). The clonotype originates from a woman aged 25 to 39 who had recovered from COVID-19. Sequenced material: PBMCs or T cells enriched from blood (not recorded which). Here the CDR3 reads CASSQQGREQFF. CDR3 sequence (DNA): TGTGCCAGCAGTCAACAGGGCAGGGAGCAGTTCTTC.